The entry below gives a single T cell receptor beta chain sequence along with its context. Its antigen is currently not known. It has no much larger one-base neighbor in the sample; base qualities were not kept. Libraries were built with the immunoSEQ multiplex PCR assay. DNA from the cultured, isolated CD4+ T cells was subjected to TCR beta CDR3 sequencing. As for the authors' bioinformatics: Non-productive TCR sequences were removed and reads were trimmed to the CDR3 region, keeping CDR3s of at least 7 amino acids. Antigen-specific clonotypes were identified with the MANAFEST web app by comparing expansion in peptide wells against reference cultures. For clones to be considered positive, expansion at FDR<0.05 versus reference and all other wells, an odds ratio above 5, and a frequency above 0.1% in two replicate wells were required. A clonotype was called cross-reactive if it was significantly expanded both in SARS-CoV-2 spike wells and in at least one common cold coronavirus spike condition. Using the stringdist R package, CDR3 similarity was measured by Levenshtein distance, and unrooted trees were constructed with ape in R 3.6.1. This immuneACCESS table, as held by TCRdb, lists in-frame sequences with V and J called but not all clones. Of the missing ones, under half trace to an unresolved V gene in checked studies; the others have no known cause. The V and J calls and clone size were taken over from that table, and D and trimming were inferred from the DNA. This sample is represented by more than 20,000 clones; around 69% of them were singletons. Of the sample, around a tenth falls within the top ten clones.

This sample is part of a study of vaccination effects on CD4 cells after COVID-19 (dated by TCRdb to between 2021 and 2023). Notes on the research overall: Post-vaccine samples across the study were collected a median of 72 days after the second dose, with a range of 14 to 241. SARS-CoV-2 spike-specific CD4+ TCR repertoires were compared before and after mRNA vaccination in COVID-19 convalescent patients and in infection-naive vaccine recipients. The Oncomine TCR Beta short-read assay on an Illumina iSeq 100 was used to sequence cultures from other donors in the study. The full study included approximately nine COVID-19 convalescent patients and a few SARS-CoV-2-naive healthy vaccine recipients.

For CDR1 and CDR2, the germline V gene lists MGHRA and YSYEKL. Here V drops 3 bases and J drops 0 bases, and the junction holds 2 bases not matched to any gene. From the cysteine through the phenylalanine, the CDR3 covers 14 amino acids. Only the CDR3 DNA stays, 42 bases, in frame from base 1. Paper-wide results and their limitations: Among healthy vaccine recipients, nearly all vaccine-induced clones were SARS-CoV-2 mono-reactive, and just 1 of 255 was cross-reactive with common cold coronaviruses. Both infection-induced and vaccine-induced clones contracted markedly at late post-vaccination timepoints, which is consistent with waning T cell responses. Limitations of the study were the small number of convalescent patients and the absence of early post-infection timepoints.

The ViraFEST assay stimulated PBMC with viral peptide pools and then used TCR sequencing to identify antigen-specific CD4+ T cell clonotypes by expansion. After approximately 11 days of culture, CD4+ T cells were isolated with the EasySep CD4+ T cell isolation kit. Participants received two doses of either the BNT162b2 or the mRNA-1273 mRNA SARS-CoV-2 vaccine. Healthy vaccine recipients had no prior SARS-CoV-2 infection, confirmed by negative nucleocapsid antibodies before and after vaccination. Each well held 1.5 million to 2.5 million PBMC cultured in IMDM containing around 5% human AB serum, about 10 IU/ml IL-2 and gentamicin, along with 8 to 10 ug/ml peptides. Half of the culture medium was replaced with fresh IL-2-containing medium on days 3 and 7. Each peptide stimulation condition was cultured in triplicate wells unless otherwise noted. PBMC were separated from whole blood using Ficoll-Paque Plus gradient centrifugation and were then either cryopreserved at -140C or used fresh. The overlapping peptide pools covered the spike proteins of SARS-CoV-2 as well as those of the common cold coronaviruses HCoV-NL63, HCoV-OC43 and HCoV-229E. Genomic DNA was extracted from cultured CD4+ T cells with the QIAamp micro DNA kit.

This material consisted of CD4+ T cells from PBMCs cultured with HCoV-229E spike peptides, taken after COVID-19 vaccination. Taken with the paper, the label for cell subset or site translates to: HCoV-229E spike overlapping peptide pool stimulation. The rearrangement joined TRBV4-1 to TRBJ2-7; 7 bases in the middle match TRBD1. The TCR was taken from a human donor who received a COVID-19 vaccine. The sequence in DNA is TGCGCCAGCAGCCACCGGGACAGCTCCTACGAGCAGTACTTC. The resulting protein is CASSHRDSSYEQYF.